One sample yielded the 28 T cell receptor beta chains listed below, sequenced in a study of cytotoxic CD8 clonotypes in ibrutinib-treated CLL. Clones were read by immunoSEQ multiplex PCR, and TCRdb kept only the in-frame ones, dropping some. The repertoire includes about 130,000 clones, approximately 83% of them detected once, and approximately 2% sits in the top ten. The source was PBMCs, collected after 24 months of ibrutinib treatment. These receptor sequences come from a human donor with chronic lymphocytic leukemia.

This sequence joins TRBV28 and TRBJ1-1; D gene uncertain. V was trimmed by 6 bases and J by 5 bases, leaving 16 bases between them. Per the germline V gene, CDR1 is MDHEN and CDR2 is SYDVKM. The CDR3 sequence is 14 residues long. The CDR3 region has the DNA TGTGCCAGCAGCCTACAACACCCGCAAACTGAAGCTTTCTTT. It specifies CASSLQHPQTEAFF.

This chain links TRBV5-5 with TRBJ2-7; 14 nucleotides match TRBD2. The CDR3 is 17 amino acids. CDR1 and CDR2 from the germline V gene are SGHKS and YYEKEE (reference sequence). V shed 0 bases, J shed 3 bases, and the junction held 5 bases outside the gene matches. The CDR3 nucleotides are TGTGCCAGCAGCTTGGGTCCGGGACTAGCGGGGGACTACGAGCAGTACTTC. Its translation is CASSLGPGLAGDYEQYF.

This clone was observed a single time. The gene calls are TRBV15 and TRBJ2-2, with TRBD2 matching over 9 bases. The V and J ends lost 1 base and 11 bases, in that order; junction bases with no gene match: 5. CDR3 size: 14 residues. The germline V gene has CDR1 LNHNV and CDR2 YYDKDF (reference sequence). The CDR3 DNA reads TGTGCCACCAGCAGAGTCGGTAGCGGGAGAGAGCTGTTTTTT. Translating it yields CATSRVGSGRELFF. The entire variable domain, with the rest obtained from reference TRBV15 and TRBJ2-2, is as follows: DAMVIQNPRYQVTQFGKPVTLSCSQTLNHNVMYWYQQKSSQAPKLLFHYYDKDFNNEADTPDNFQSRRPNTSFCFLDIRSPGLGDTAMYLCATSRVGSGRELFFGEGSRLTVL.

This rearrangement joins TRBV4-3 to TRBJ2-1; 8 nucleotides match TRBD1. Germline-derived CDR1 and CDR2 are LGHNA and YSLEER. The CDR3 loop spans 15 amino acids. V dropped 2 bases and J dropped 7; count of bases not matched to a gene: 7. CDR3 nucleotide sequence: TGCGCCAGCAGCCAACCATCAGGGGGCAAGAATGAGCAGTTCTTC. It translates to CASSQPSGGKNEQFF.

The rearrangement joins TRBV29-1 to TRBJ2-3, with no clear D. The CDR3 sequence is 11 residues long. Germline V gives CDR1 SQVTM, CDR2 ANQGSEA. V lost 4 bases, J lost 2 bases, and 4 bases lay in between. In DNA form, the CDR3 reads TGCAGCGTTGCCTTCACAGATACGCAGTATTTT. Protein product: CSVAFTDTQYF.

The gene calls are TRBV29-1 and TRBJ2-1; D perhaps matches TRBD2 (6 bases). Germline lookup yields CDR1 SQVTM and CDR2 ANQGSEA. Trimming left V 4 bases short and J 10 bases short, with 14 bases between. The CDR3 contains 12 residues. CDR3 protein: CSVVRGGDEQFF. CDR3 in DNA: TGCAGCGTTGTCCGGGGCGGGGACGAGCAGTTCTTC.

The chain has TRBV4-1 and TRBJ1-2; D might be TRBD1 (6 bases). Trimming pared 4 bases from V and 2 bases from J, leaving 14 bases between. The V gene's germline CDR1 is MGHRA and CDR2 YSYEKL. The CDR3 runs to 15 residues. CDR3 residues: CASSLEQGFNYGYTF. The DNA of the CDR3 is TGCGCCAGCAGCCTAGAACAGGGATTCAACTATGGCTACACCTTC.

This clone was seen a few times. This sequence joins TRBV30 and TRBJ1-6; D might be TRBD1 (5 bases). Germline V gene lookup returns CDR1 GTSNPN and CDR2 SVGIG (reference sequence). V gave up 5 bases and J gave up 7 bases, with 18 bases separating them. The CDR3 consists of 15 residues. CDR3 bases: TGTGCCTGGGGTCCGAGGGGCGCGGGGAATTCACCCCTCCACTTT. The encoded protein is CAWGPRGAGNSPLHF.

This chain connects TRBV28 to TRBJ1-6, with no clear D. This CDR3 spans 14 amino acids. CDR1 and CDR2 from the germline V gene are MDHEN and SYDVKM. V lost 6 bases and J 9 bases, leaving 15 bases between the germline ends. DNA for the CDR3: TGTGCCAGCAGGCCCCCAGACTTGGTTTCACCCCTCCACTTT. This codes for CASRPPDLVSPLHF. Combining the CDR3 with reference TRBV28 and TRBJ1-6 gives the whole variable domain DVKVTQSSRYLVKRTGEKVFLECVQDMDHENMFWYRQDPGLGLRLIYFSYDVKMKEKGDIPEGYSVSREKKERFSLILESASTNQTSMYLCASRPPDLVSPLHFGNGTRLTVT.

This clone was detected once. CDR3 in amino acids: CATSSPGQGIFF. In DNA, the CDR3 is TGTGCCACCAGCAGTCCGGGACAGGGGATTTTCTTT. The chain employs TRBV15 and TRBJ1-1; 10 positions agree with TRBD1. The trim removed 3 bases at V and 13 bases at J, leaving 5 bases unmatched. This CDR3 is 12 amino acids long. Germline V CDR1 and CDR2: LNHNV, YYDKDF (reference sequence).

The chain links TRBV18 to TRBJ1-1; tentatively, D is TRBD1 (6 bases). CDR1 and CDR2 (germline): KGHSH, LQKENI. V lost 4 bases, J lost 4 bases, and 19 bases lay in between. The CDR3 is 16 residues long. CDR3 region: CASSQSSGRGGTEAFF. CDR3 in DNA: TGTGCCAGCTCACAGTCGTCGGGCAGGGGCGGCACTGAAGCTTTCTTT.

This clone has a single count. J is TRBJ1-4 and V is TRBV19, with 7 bases fitting TRBD1. The CDR3 sequence is 16 residues long. With 1 base clipped from V and 7 bases from J, the junction kept 9 bases outside the gene matches. The germline V gene has CDR1 LNHDA and CDR2 SQIVND (reference sequence). The CDR3 region is CASSIAGTASAEKLFF. The CDR3 DNA reads TGTGCCAGTAGTATAGCAGGGACAGCAAGCGCTGAAAAACTGTTTTTT.

Here the CDR3 DNA reads TGTGCCAGCAGCTTGAGCACTGAAGCTTTCTTT. It is translated as CASSLSTEAFF. This chain connects TRBV7-8 to TRBJ1-1; unclear D gene. Trimming left V 3 bases short and J 4 bases short, with 3 bases between. CDR1 SGHVS and CDR2 FQNEAQ come from the germline V gene. This CDR3 comprises 11 residues.

CDR3 amino acids: CASSGQGAGTEAFF. DNA of the CDR3: TGTGCCAGCAGTGGACAGGGGGCCGGCACTGAAGCTTTCTTT. This chain links TRBV27 with TRBJ1-1; 11 bases are a match to TRBD1. The CDR3 is 14 amino acids. Germline trimming cut 5 bases from V and 4 bases from J; bases unmatched to any gene: 3. From germline, CDR1 is MNHEY and CDR2 SMNVEV (reference sequence).

Only a few counts were recorded for this clone. The gene calls are TRBV5-8 and TRBJ1-1; D is uncertain. The germline gives CDR1 SGHTS, CDR2 YDEGEE. The germline V and J ends were trimmed by 4 bases and 6 bases, with 10 bases remaining between them. The CDR3 has 12 amino acids. CDR3: CASSPPTPEAFF. The CDR3 region has the DNA TGTGCCAGCAGCCCACCGACGCCTGAAGCTTTCTTT.

V usage is TRBV11-3 and J usage is TRBJ1-3, with unresolved D. The germline gives CDR1 SGHNT, CDR2 YENEEA. Trimming shortened V by 4 bases and J by 1 base, and 8 bases separated the two germline ends. There are 14 residues in the CDR3. The CDR3 DNA sequence: TGTGCCAGCAGCTCGCGGAGTTCTGGAAACACCATATATTTT. Translation: CASSSRSSGNTIYF.

The V and J genes are TRBV27 and TRBJ1-2, with D maybe TRBD1 (5 bases). Germline loops: CDR1 MNHEY, CDR2 SMNVEV (reference sequence). V lost 3 bases to trimming and J lost 0 bases, with 17 bases between them. This CDR3 is 17 amino acids long. The CDR3 sequence is CASSLSGSGGANYGYTF. CDR3 coding DNA: TGTGCCAGCAGTTTGTCGGGGAGTGGGGGAGCTAACTATGGCTACACCTTC.

This chain links TRBV6-5 with TRBJ1-3, with D unresolved. Looked up from germline, CDR1 is MNHEY and CDR2 is SVGAGI. This CDR3 has 14 amino acids. V lost 6 bases to trimming and J lost 2 bases, with 11 bases between them. Here the CDR3 DNA reads TGTGCCAGCAGCCCCGACGGAGCTGGAAACACCATATATTTT. Residues: CASSPDGAGNTIYF.

The chain couples TRBV7-2 to TRBJ2-2, with D perhaps matching TRBD2 (5 bases). Trimming left V 2 bases short and J 5 bases short, with 15 bases between. Looked up from germline, CDR1 is SGHTA and CDR2 is FQGNSA. The CDR3 has 16 amino acids. CDR3 amino acids: CASSLPRRRETGELFF. The CDR3 bases are TGTGCCAGCAGCTTACCTCGGAGGAGAGAAACCGGGGAGCTGTTTTTT.

This chain joins TRBV19 and TRBJ2-7; D gene unclear. CDR1 and CDR2 (germline): LNHDA, SQIVND (reference sequence). The CDR3 consists of 14 residues. The V and J ends lost 5 bases and 0 bases respectively, with 11 bases between them. CDR3 sequence reads: CASSSRLSSYEQYF. In DNA, the CDR3 is TGTGCCAGTAGTTCGCGATTGAGCTCCTACGAGCAGTACTTC.

This rearrangement joins TRBV7-9 to TRBJ2-1; D call uncertain. With 4 bases removed from V and 9 bases from J, the gap between germline ends came to 10 bases. There are 12 residues in the CDR3. Germline V CDR1 and CDR2: SEHNR, FQNEAQ (reference sequence). This chain's CDR3 is CASSSPTGEQFF. As DNA, the CDR3 is TGTGCCAGCAGCTCCCCTACCGGTGAGCAGTTCTTC.

This sequence joins TRBV5-3 and TRBJ1-2; D unresolved. TRBV5-3 is an ORF; its function is uncertain. CDR3 size: 13 residues. V gave up 2 bases and J gave up 8 bases, with 13 bases separating them. DNA of the CDR3: TGTGCCAGAAGCTTCAGGTGGCCGCGAGGCTACACCTTC. It encodes CARSFRWPRGYTF.

This chain links TRBV2 with TRBJ1-2, with D unclear. The CDR3 is 12 amino acids. The germline V gene has CDR1 SNHLY and CDR2 FYNNEI. V was trimmed by 8 bases and J by 3 bases, leaving 10 bases between them. CDR3 in amino acids: CASLLRDYGYTF. CDR3 nucleotides: TGTGCCAGCCTTCTTCGGGACTATGGCTACACCTTC. Combining the CDR3 with reference TRBV2 and TRBJ1-2 gives the whole variable domain EPEVTQTPSHQVTQMGQEVILRCVPISNHLYFYWYRQILGQKVEFLVSFYNNEISEKSEIFDDQFSVERPDGSNFTLKIRSTKLEDSAMYFCASLLRDYGYTFGSGTRLTVV.

This clone was observed a handful of times. V gene TRBV15 combines with J gene TRBJ1-5; D may be TRBD1 (6 bases). CDR1 LNHNV and CDR2 YYDKDF come from the germline V gene (reference sequence). The CDR3 runs 14 residues. V was trimmed by 6 bases and J by 1 base, leaving 10 bases between them. The CDR3 DNA follows: TGTGCCACCAGTCAACAGGGCAGCAATCAGCCCCAGCATTTT. This sequence encodes CATSQQGSNQPQHF.

V is TRBV7-2 and J is TRBJ1-3; D unresolved. Germline CDR1 and CDR2: SGHTA and FQGNSA. This CDR3 is 15 amino acids long. V was cut by 3 bases and J by 2 bases, with 11 bases left in between. CDR3 coding DNA: TGTGCCAGCAGCTTTAACAGTTTAACTGGAAACACCATATATTTT. Translating it yields CASSFNSLTGNTIYF. Full variable domain (missing parts from reference TRBV7-2 and TRBJ1-3): GAGVSQSPSNKVTEKGKDVELRCDPISGHTALYWYRQSLGQGLEFLIYFQGNSAPDKSGLPSDRFSAERTGGSVSTLTIQRTQQEDSAVYLCASSFNSLTGNTIYFGEGSWLTVV.

The V gene is TRBV7-2, the J gene TRBJ2-3; 7 bases map to TRBD2. The CDR3 runs to 14 residues. The germline V gene encodes CDR1 SGHTA and CDR2 FQGNSA. Trimming cost V 5 bases and J 0 bases; bases outside gene matches: 2. CDR3 in DNA: TGTGCCAGCAGCGTTAGCGGGAGCACAGATACGCAGTATTTT. It is translated as CASSVSGSTDTQYF.

V is TRBV30 and J is TRBJ2-3, with 10 bases identical to TRBD2. Germline V CDR1 and CDR2: GTSNPN, SVGIG (reference sequence). Germline trimming cut 5 bases from V and 6 bases from J; bases unmatched to any gene: 5. This CDR3 has 13 amino acids. The chain's CDR3 is CAWSSGGRDTQYF. The CDR3 bases are TGTGCCTGGTCTAGCGGGGGTAGGGATACGCAGTATTTT.

V and J are TRBV9 and TRBJ2-2, with 7 positions matching TRBD1. CDR1 and CDR2 (germline): SGDLS, YYNGEE. The V and J ends lost 3 bases and 3 bases, in that order; junction bases with no gene match: 5. There are 15 residues in the CDR3. This CDR3 reads CASSATGIDTGELFF. The CDR3, as DNA: TGTGCCAGCAGCGCGACAGGGATCGACACCGGGGAGCTGTTTTTT. The full variable domain, its missing parts supplied by reference TRBV9 and TRBJ2-2, is DSGVTQTPKHLITATGQRVTLRCSPRSGDLSVYWYQQSLDQGLQFLIQYYNGEERAKGNILERFSAQQFPDLHSELNLSSLELGDSALYFCASSATGIDTGELFFGEGSRLTVL.